The 26 T cell receptor beta chains below were found in one sample sequenced in a study of shared clonotypes between healthy human individuals. Here immunoSEQ multiplex PCR was the method, and the copy in TCRdb shows in-frame clones only, minus some. Of over a million clones listed, around 95% are singletons. Sequencing was carried out using naive CD4+ T cells sorted from blood. Noted subset: CD45RA+ positively selected. These receptors were collected from a young man in good health.

This chain connects TRBV9 to TRBJ2-7; a weak D match, TRBD1 (6 bases). The CDR3 totals 15 residues. The germline V gene has CDR1 SGDLS and CDR2 YYNGEE. Deletions cut 0 bases from V and 3 bases from J, with 13 bases between. The DNA of the CDR3 is TGTGCCAGCAGCGTAGCAGGGACAAAGGTCTACGAGCAGTACTTC. Amino acid sequence: CASSVAGTKVYEQYF.

V usage is TRBV7-2 and J usage is TRBJ1-5; no reliable D call. The germline V gene has CDR1 SGHTA and CDR2 FQGNSA. V lost 3 bases and J lost 3, with 9 bases in between. The CDR3 totals 14 residues. CDR3: CASSFDGNNQPQHF. The CDR3 DNA reads TGTGCCAGCAGCTTTGACGGGAACAATCAGCCCCAGCATTTT.

As concerns this clone: The sample holds other DNA sequences that translate to the same CDR3. The chain carries TRBV10-3 and TRBJ2-5; TRBD1 matches 7 bases. With 6 bases clipped from V and 5 bases from J, the junction kept 6 bases outside the gene matches. The CDR3 runs 13 residues. Germline V CDR1 and CDR2: ENHRY, SYGVKD. The CDR3 spells CAISRDREETQYF. The CDR3 DNA follows: TGTGCCATCAGCAGAGACAGGGAGGAGACCCAGTACTTC.

The gene calls are TRBV9 and TRBJ1-2; weak D call: TRBD1 (6 bases). CDR3 size: 14 residues. Germline V CDR1 and CDR2: SGDLS, YYNGEE. The germline V and J ends were trimmed by 4 bases and 13 bases, with 23 bases remaining between them. The CDR3 reads CASSPLGGAPFLTF. CDR3 DNA sequence: TGTGCCAGCAGCCCCCTTGGGGGGGCGCCTTTCCTCACCTTC.

V is TRBV11-2 and J is TRBJ2-2; 7 nucleotides agree with TRBD1. The CDR3 has 14 residues. Germline lookup yields CDR1 SGHAT and CDR2 FQNNGV. The V and J ends lost 8 bases and 2 bases, in that order; junction bases with no gene match: 5. The CDR3 is CASYDRANTGELFF. The CDR3 bases are TGTGCCAGCTACGACAGGGCCAACACCGGGGAGCTGTTTTTT.

V is TRBV7-2 and J is TRBJ1-2; D call uncertain. Germline assignment: CDR1 SGHTA and CDR2 FQGNSA. The CDR3 is 12 amino acids. Between the trimmed V and J ends, which lost 10 bases and 4 bases, there was a span of 13 bases. CDR3 region: CAIKVAAYGYTF. In DNA, the CDR3 is TGTGCCATCAAGGTGGCAGCCTATGGCTACACCTTC.

CDR3 in amino acids: CASSYLNIGQSYEQYF. DNA for the CDR3: TGTGCCAGCAGTTACTTAAATATCGGACAGTCCTACGAGCAGTACTTC. The chain carries TRBV6-5 and TRBJ2-7; D is possibly TRBD1 (6 bases). The CDR3 has 16 residues. Germline V lookup: CDR1 MNHEY, CDR2 SVGAGI. The germline V and J ends were trimmed by 1 base and 1 base, with 14 bases remaining between them.

J is TRBJ2-1 and V is TRBV6-4; TRBD1 agrees at 8 bases. Germline V gene lookup returns CDR1 MRHNA and CDR2 SNTAGT. The CDR3 has 21 residues. J was trimmed by 0 bases and V by 2 bases; bases with no gene match: 18. CDR3 amino acids: CASSDTLDRARDLSSYNEQFF. CDR3 coding DNA: TGTGCCAGCAGTGACACCTTGGACAGGGCGAGGGACCTTAGCTCCTACAATGAGCAGTTCTTC.

V and J are TRBV10-3 and TRBJ1-5, with D tentatively TRBD1 (6 bases). Germline lookup yields CDR1 ENHRY and CDR2 SYGVKD. The CDR3 totals 15 residues. V shed 10 bases and J shed 7 bases, with 23 bases lying between them. CDR3 sequence: CATQGSLEGFQPQHF. The CDR3 DNA reads as TGTGCCACCCAGGGGTCGCTAGAGGGTTTCCAGCCCCAGCATTTT.

The chain combines TRBV23-1 with TRBJ2-7; D is perhaps TRBD1 (6 bases). TRBV23-1 is an open reading frame, and its role is uncertain. V lost 2 bases and J 2 bases, leaving 19 bases between the germline ends. CDR3 length: 17 amino acids. The CDR3 DNA reads as TGCGCCAGCAGTCAACCTTGGGGGCCAGGGCCCACCTACGAGCAGTACTTC. Translation gives CASSQPWGPGPTYEQYF.

CDR3 nucleotides: TGTGCCAGCAGTCCTCCCCCGTTGAACACTGAAGCTTTCTTT. Its translation: CASSPPPLNTEAFF. The chain links TRBV28 to TRBJ1-1, with unresolved D. The V gene lost 5 bases and the J gene lost 0 bases, with 10 bases spanning the gap. This CDR3 comprises 14 residues. CDR1 is MDHEN and CDR2 is SYDVKM in the germline V gene.

The rearrangement links TRBV28 to TRBJ2-2, with D unresolved. With 8 bases removed from V and 1 base from J, the gap between germline ends came to 14 bases. Germline CDR1 reads MDHEN; CDR2 reads SYDVKM. The CDR3 extends over 15 amino acids. The CDR3 DNA follows: TGTGCCAGCCTCTGGGGTGTGAAGAACACCGGGGAGCTGTTTTTT. Encoded protein: CASLWGVKNTGELFF.

The gene calls are TRBV7-3 and TRBJ2-2, with D unresolved. The CDR3 runs to 16 residues. V lost 3 bases, J lost 0 bases, and 11 bases lay in between. In germline, CDR1 is SGHTA, CDR2 FQGTGA. The CDR3 here is CASSFGPNTNTGELFF. In nucleotides, the CDR3 is TGTGCCAGCAGCTTCGGACCGAACACGAACACCGGGGAGCTGTTTTTT.

In this sample, this clone turned up once. The gene calls are TRBV19 and TRBJ2-7; TRBD1 matches at 8 bases. Per the germline V gene, CDR1 is LNHDA and CDR2 is SQIVND (reference sequence). V lost 3 bases, J lost 3 bases, and 7 bases stayed unmatched. The CDR3 consists of 15 residues. CDR3 coding DNA: TGTGCCAGTAGTATCAGGACAGGGACTCTCTACGAGCAGTACTTC. This encodes CASSIRTGTLYEQYF.

This rearrangement joins TRBV9 to TRBJ2-2; 7 bases map to TRBD1. The CDR3 is 16 amino acids. In germline, CDR1 is SGDLS, CDR2 YYNGEE. V was clipped by 4 bases and J by 0 bases; unmatched bases: 6. The CDR3 DNA follows: TGTGCCAGCAGCCGACAGGGCTCGTCGAACACCGGGGAGCTGTTTTTT. It specifies CASSRQGSSNTGELFF.

This clone was recorded once. The J gene is TRBJ1-2, the V gene TRBV6-4; no firm D call. Germline-derived CDR1 and CDR2 are MRHNA and SNTAGT. Between the trimmed V and J ends, which lost 2 bases and 9 bases, there was a span of 10 bases. The CDR3 length is 12 residues. The CDR3 region is CASSDILGCYTF. The CDR3 DNA is TGTGCCAGCAGTGACATCCTGGGATGCTACACCTTC.

The V and J genes are TRBV2 and TRBJ2-7, with 8 bases identical to TRBD2. The CDR3 extends over 15 amino acids. The germline CDR1 and CDR2 sequences are SNHLY and FYNNEI. V trimming: 1 base; J trimming: 6 bases; junction bases outside the gene matches: 8. CDR3 loop: CASSEVSGGRPEQYF. The CDR3, as DNA: TGTGCCAGCAGTGAAGTGAGCGGGGGACGCCCCGAGCAGTACTTC.

This clone was found many times. The chain links TRBV29-1 to TRBJ2-7; 11 nucleotides align to TRBD2. V was clipped by 6 bases and J by 2 bases; unmatched bases: 6. Germline CDR1 is SQVTM and CDR2 is ANQGSEA. The CDR3 is 14 amino acids. Here the CDR3 reads CSVVGTSGAYEQYF. The CDR3 nucleotides read TGCAGCGTGGTAGGGACTAGCGGAGCCTACGAGCAGTACTTC.

The V and J genes are TRBV29-1 and TRBJ2-5, with a tentative D call TRBD2 (6 bases). The germline V and J ends were trimmed by 7 bases and 5 bases, with 14 bases remaining between them. In germline, CDR1 is SQVTM, CDR2 ANQGSEA. The CDR3 covers 12 residues. Here the CDR3 DNA reads TGCAGCGACTGGAGGGACTCCGAGACCCAGTACTTC. It specifies CSDWRDSETQYF.

The chain has TRBV19 and TRBJ2-5, with D unresolved. Germline-derived CDR1 and CDR2 are LNHDA and SQIVND (reference sequence). This CDR3 is 14 amino acids long. The V end lost 1 base, the J end lost 2 bases, and 8 bases lay between the germline ends. The CDR3 DNA follows: TGTGCCAGTAGTATAGGGGCAGCTCAAGAGACCCAGTACTTC. Amino acids: CASSIGAAQETQYF.

The chain has TRBV28 and TRBJ2-3; no firm D call. Trimming pared 5 bases from V and 4 bases from J, leaving 7 bases between. Germline assignment: CDR1 MDHEN and CDR2 SYDVKM. CDR3 length: 12 residues. The DNA of the CDR3 is TGTGCCAGCAGTCCTACGGCAGATACGCAGTATTTT. Residues: CASSPTADTQYF.

The J gene is TRBJ2-5, the V gene TRBV4-1, with 11 bases fitting TRBD1. Germline V CDR1 and CDR2: MGHRA, YSYEKL. V was pared by 5 bases and J by 0 bases, with 2 bases of the junction left unmatched. CDR3 length: 15 amino acids. The CDR3 loop is CASSGQGANQETQYF. The CDR3 bases are TGCGCCAGCAGCGGACAGGGGGCGAACCAAGAGACCCAGTACTTC.

With regard to this clone: The same CDR3 arises from other DNA sequences in this sample as well. This chain connects TRBV5-1 to TRBJ2-2, with D perhaps assigned TRBD1 or TRBD2 (5 bases each). This CDR3 contains 15 residues. The germline V and J ends were trimmed by 2 bases and 2 bases, with 10 bases remaining between them. Germline V lookup: CDR1 SGHRS, CDR2 YFSETQ. In DNA form, the CDR3 reads TGCGCCAGCAGCTTAGGGACGGCCAACACCGGGGAGCTGTTTTTT. It is translated as CASSLGTANTGELFF. Combining the CDR3 with reference TRBV5-1 and TRBJ2-2 gives the whole variable domain KAGVTQTPRYLIKTRGQQVTLSCSPISGHRSVSWYQQTPGQGLQFLFEYFSETQRNKGNFPGRFSGRQFSNSRSEMNVSTLELGDSALYLCASSLGTANTGELFFGEGSRLTVL.

V is TRBV5-5 and J is TRBJ1-5; D may be TRBD1 (6 bases). CDR1 is SGHKS, CDR2 YYEKEE, per germline (reference sequence). Trimming cost V 3 bases and J 4 bases, with 14 bases left between them. The CDR3 has 15 amino acids. CDR3 coding DNA: TGTGCCAGCAGCTCCCTACAGGGTCCTAATCAGCCCCAGCATTTT. It encodes CASSSLQGPNQPQHF.

The chain joins TRBV9 to TRBJ1-2; possibly TRBD1 for D (5 bases). CDR1 and CDR2 from the germline V gene are SGDLS and YYNGEE. With 7 bases removed from V and 4 bases from J, the gap between germline ends came to 26 bases. The CDR3 covers 17 residues. CDR3 in amino acids: CASGSVGNRISSYGYTF. The CDR3 region has the DNA TGTGCCAGCGGTTCGGTGGGGAACAGGATCTCGAGCTATGGCTACACCTTC.

This chain links TRBV9 with TRBJ2-2, with D hard to call. Per the germline V gene, CDR1 is SGDLS and CDR2 is YYNGEE. The length of the CDR3 is 14 residues. V gave up 0 bases and J gave up 3 bases, with 6 bases separating them. DNA for the CDR3: TGTGCCAGCAGCGTAGAACAGTACACCGGGGAGCTGTTTTTT. Translation gives CASSVEQYTGELFF.